The next 21 T cell receptor beta chains were all read from a single sample in a study of OX40 agonist ivuxolimab in advanced cancers. Assay: immunoSEQ multiplex PCR; the TCRdb copy retains only in-frame clones and omits some. The table has roughly 19,000 clones, around 89% seen once. Source: CD4+ or CD8+ T cells sorted from blood, taken in a trial of the OX40 agonist ivuxolimab. The receptors shown here come from an adult with an advanced solid tumor such as melanoma, head and neck, liver or kidney cancer.

The J gene is TRBJ2-7, the V gene TRBV27; TRBD1 matches 7 bases. CDR1 is MNHEY and CDR2 is SMNVEV in the germline V gene (reference sequence). The CDR3 is 14 residues long. The V gene end was trimmed by 5 bases and the J gene end by 2 bases; junction bases not matched to a gene: 6. CDR3 amino acids: CASSLTGVPYEQYF. DNA for the CDR3: TGTGCCAGCAGTCTCACAGGGGTGCCCTACGAGCAGTACTTC.

The gene calls are TRBV19 and TRBJ1-1; tentatively, D is TRBD1 (5 bases). Germline V CDR1 and CDR2: LNHDA, SQIVND (reference sequence). The CDR3 runs to 16 residues. Between the trimmed V and J ends, which lost 5 bases and 11 bases, there was a span of 27 bases. The CDR3 coding sequence is TGTGCCAGTAGTCCCTCCCTCGGGACCTCAAAAAAGGTGGCTTTCTTT. This translates into CASSPSLGTSKKVAFF.

This clone was observed a single time. The gene calls are TRBV30 and TRBJ2-1, with 7 nucleotides matching TRBD2. The CDR3 is made up of 18 amino acids. The trim removed 2 bases at V and 3 bases at J, leaving 16 bases unmatched. Germline V gene sequence: CDR1 GTSNPN, CDR2 SVGIG (reference sequence). The CDR3 spells CAWSLPLLRPSGYNEQFF. CDR3 DNA: TGTGCCTGGAGTTTGCCGCTTTTAAGGCCTAGCGGCTACAATGAGCAGTTCTTC.

V and J are TRBV5-1 and TRBJ2-4; 9 nucleotides line up with TRBD1. The V gene end was trimmed by 4 bases and the J gene end by 6 bases; junction bases not matched to a gene: 5. Per germline, CDR1 SGHRS and CDR2 YFSETQ. The CDR3 is 14 amino acids. CDR3 bases: TGCGCCAGCAGCAAGGGACAGGGCCGAAACATTCAGTACTTC. It yields the protein CASSKGQGRNIQYF.

This chain connects TRBV9 to TRBJ2-1; tentative D call: TRBD2 (6 bases). The germline V and J ends were trimmed by 0 bases and 5 bases, with 12 bases remaining between them. This CDR3 region has 15 residues. The germline V gene encodes CDR1 SGDLS and CDR2 YYNGEE. CDR3 protein: CASSVEGRGNNEQFF. CDR3 in DNA: TGTGCCAGCAGCGTAGAGGGGCGGGGCAACAATGAGCAGTTCTTC.

The V call is TRBV11-2, the J call TRBJ2-7; the D is unclear. The germline V gene encodes CDR1 SGHAT and CDR2 FQNNGV. The CDR3 totals 14 residues. V lost 1 base, J lost 4 bases, and 11 bases lay in between. The CDR3 DNA reads TGTGCCAGCAGCTTAGGGGTGGCTGGGTACGAGCAGTACTTC. Translated: CASSLGVAGYEQYF.

V gene TRBV4-2 combines with J gene TRBJ1-2, with a tentative D call TRBD1 (6 bases). The V gene lost 1 base and the J gene lost 0 bases, with 6 bases spanning the gap. Germline V gene data show CDR1 as LGHNA and CDR2 as YNFKEQ. There are 14 residues in the CDR3. The CDR3 sequence: CASSQGQANYGYTF. The CDR3 DNA follows: TGTGCCAGCAGCCAAGGACAGGCTAACTATGGCTACACCTTC.

The chain uses TRBV7-9 and TRBJ2-7, with 9 positions matching TRBD1. V shed 1 base and J 2 bases; nucleotides not matched to a gene: 9. CDR1 is SEHNR, CDR2 FQNEAQ, per germline (reference sequence). There are 17 residues in the CDR3. The CDR3 here is CASSLVRGDRDAYEQYF. The CDR3, as DNA: TGTGCCAGCAGCTTAGTTAGAGGGGACAGGGACGCCTACGAGCAGTACTTC.

The chain couples TRBV9 to TRBJ2-7, with 8 bases fitting TRBD2. Germline trimming cut 4 bases from V and 2 bases from J; bases unmatched to any gene: 8. This CDR3 is built from 15 residues. Germline V CDR1 and CDR2: SGDLS, YYNGEE. Written as DNA, the CDR3 is TGTGCCAGCAGCCCCCTCGGGACTAGAGCCTACGAGCAGTACTTC. Its protein product is CASSPLGTRAYEQYF.

This chain connects TRBV4-1 to TRBJ2-7; tentatively, D is TRBD2 (7 bases). The CDR3 runs to 18 residues. Per the germline V gene, CDR1 is MGHRA and CDR2 is YSYEKL. The ends were cut back, 0 bases at V and 3 bases at J, with 21 bases in the middle. The CDR3 nucleotides read TGCGCCAGCAGCCAAGAAGGTGAGGGGGAGGGCCGGAACTACGAGCAGTACTTC. It encodes CASSQEGEGEGRNYEQYF.

J is TRBJ2-1 and V is TRBV2; D may be TRBD1 or TRBD2 (5 bases each). V lost 8 bases and J lost 13, with 18 bases in between. CDR3 length equals 12 residues. CDR1 and CDR2 from the germline V gene are SNHLY and FYNNEI. The CDR3 region has the DNA TGTGCCAGCCTGGGAACGGTGGGGGAACAGTTCTTC. Encoded protein: CASLGTVGEQFF.

This rearrangement joins TRBV6-5 to TRBJ2-1; possible D gene TRBD2, 7 bases. Trimming left V 6 bases short and J 7 bases short, with 19 bases between. Looked up from germline, CDR1 is MNHEY and CDR2 is SVGAGI. This CDR3 is 15 amino acids long. The CDR3 region is CASRPLGGQGNEQFF. The CDR3 DNA reads TGTGCCAGCAGGCCGCTGGGGGGGCAGGGGAATGAGCAGTTCTTC.

V usage is TRBV5-1 and J usage is TRBJ2-3, with D tentatively TRBD2 (5 bases). V dropped 0 bases and J dropped 0 bases, with 14 bases sitting between them. There are 17 residues in the CDR3. CDR1 is SGHRS, CDR2 YFSETQ, per germline. DNA for the CDR3: TGCGCCAGCAGCTTGGCTCCGCCCCGGGGAAGCACAGATACGCAGTATTTT. It is translated as CASSLAPPRGSTDTQYF. Full variable domain (remainder filled in from reference TRBV5-1 and TRBJ2-3): KAGVTQTPRYLIKTRGQQVTLSCSPISGHRSVSWYQQTPGQGLQFLFEYFSETQRNKGNFPGRFSGRQFSNSRSEMNVSTLELGDSALYLCASSLAPPRGSTDTQYFGPGTRLTVL.

This clone appeared once. V and J are TRBV5-1 and TRBJ2-3, with 10 positions matching TRBD1. The CDR3 is made up of 16 amino acids. Germline values: CDR1 SGHRS, CDR2 YFSETQ. With V trimmed by 4 bases and J by 4 bases, 9 bases remained unmatched. As DNA, the CDR3 is TGCGCCAGCAGCCAAGTTGGACAGGGGGGCGCAGATACGCAGTATTTT. The encoded protein is CASSQVGQGGADTQYF.

The rearrangement joins TRBV10-1 to TRBJ1-5, with 7 bases that match TRBD1. Trimming removed 10 bases from V and 3 bases from J; junction bases left unmatched: 6. From germline, CDR1 is WNHNN and CDR2 SYGVQD (reference sequence). This CDR3 region has 13 residues. CDR3 sequence reads: CAMIQGFNQPQHF. DNA for the CDR3: TGCGCCATGATACAGGGGTTCAATCAGCCCCAGCATTTT.

In nucleotides, the CDR3 is TGCGCCAGCAGCCAAAGACAGGGGTACGAGCAGTACTTC. The encoded protein is CASSQRQGYEQYF. The chain uses TRBV5-1 and TRBJ2-7; TRBD1 aligns across 8 bases. Germline values: CDR1 SGHRS, CDR2 YFSETQ. The V segment lost 4 bases and the J segment 4 bases; nucleotides outside the gene matches: 4. CDR3 size: 13 residues. Supplemented by reference TRBV5-1 and TRBJ2-7, the full variable domain reads KAGVTQTPRYLIKTRGQQVTLSCSPISGHRSVSWYQQTPGQGLQFLFEYFSETQRNKGNFPGRFSGRQFSNSRSEMNVSTLELGDSALYLCASSQRQGYEQYFGPGTRLTVT.

Only a few counts were recorded for this clone. The V call is TRBV27, the J call TRBJ2-7; no firm D call. V lost 5 bases and J 3 bases, leaving 5 bases between the germline ends. Germline CDR1 and CDR2: MNHEY and SMNVEV (reference sequence). The CDR3 runs 11 residues. CDR3 region: CASSNRYEQYF. The CDR3 DNA is TGTGCCAGCAGTAACCGCTACGAGCAGTACTTC.

The chain has TRBV6-6 and TRBJ1-2; 7 positions agree with TRBD1. The CDR3 is made up of 15 amino acids. Germline assignment: CDR1 MNHNY and CDR2 SVGAGI (reference sequence). V lost 5 bases, J lost 3 bases, and 9 bases stayed unmatched. CDR3 DNA: TGTGCCAGCAGTAACGACAGGGCGGACTACTATGGCTACACCTTC. It yields the protein CASSNDRADYYGYTF.

This rearrangement joins TRBV5-4 to TRBJ2-7; D unclear. Trimming took 4 bases from V and 2 from J, leaving 13 bases between them. The CDR3 sequence is 14 residues long. The germline CDR1 and CDR2 sequences are SGHNT and YYREEE (reference sequence). CDR3 region: CASSPGRGPYEQYF. In nucleotides, the CDR3 is TGTGCCAGCAGCCCCGGACGAGGCCCCTACGAGCAGTACTTC.

This clone was picked up a small number of times. The chain employs TRBV9 and TRBJ1-2; D unclear. The V gene lost 0 bases and the J gene lost 1 base, with 10 bases spanning the gap. The CDR3 is 15 residues long. Per germline, CDR1 SGDLS and CDR2 YYNGEE. The CDR3 region is CASSVGSPLNYGYTF. In DNA, the CDR3 is TGTGCCAGCAGCGTAGGATCTCCTCTTAACTATGGCTACACCTTC.

The chain combines TRBV2 with TRBJ2-7, with 11 bases that match TRBD2. The CDR3 length is 12 residues. The J segment lost 7 bases and the V segment lost 8 bases, leaving 4 bases of the junction unmatched. CDR1 SNHLY and CDR2 FYNNEI come from the germline V gene. The CDR3 here is CASGLAGGEQYF. CDR3 nucleotide sequence: TGTGCCAGCGGACTAGCGGGCGGAGAGCAGTACTTC.